Listed here are 24 T cell receptor beta chains from one sample, sequenced in a study of CD8 T cells in Susac syndrome. Random-hexamer reverse transcription was applied to 0.5 to 1 ug RNA. From the immunoSEQ multiplex PCR reads, TCRdb called clonotypes with MiXCR, one entry per CDR3 protein. The sample lists roughly 150,000 distinct CDR3 sequences; over 85% were seen once. Material for sequencing was CD4+ T cells from PBMCs. These receptors were taken from a human donor in good health.

V gene TRBV20-1 combines with J gene TRBJ2-3; tentatively, D is TRBD1 or TRBD2 (5 bases each). This CDR3 comprises 13 residues. Germline V gene sequence: CDR1 DFQATT, CDR2 SNEGSKA (reference sequence). Between the trimmed V and J ends, which lost 3 bases and 4 bases, there was a span of 11 bases. The CDR3 DNA reads as TGCAGTGCTAGTTTGGGGGTTGCAGATACGCAGTATTTT. This encodes CSASLGVADTQYF.

CDR3 loop: CASSLAGDSHHNQPQHF. For the CDR3, the DNA is TGTGCCAGCAGCTTAGCTGGGGACAGCCACCACAATCAGCCCCAGCATTTT. This rearrangement joins TRBV7-9 to TRBJ1-5; 7 bases match TRBD1. After removal of 0 bases from V and 3 bases from J, the junction contained 8 bases not matched to a gene. This CDR3 is 17 amino acids long. CDR1 is SEHNR and CDR2 is FQNEAQ in the germline V gene (reference sequence).

V gene TRBV20-1 combines with J gene TRBJ1-2; D may be TRBD1 (6 bases). The germline CDR1 and CDR2 sequences are DFQATT and SNEGSKA (reference sequence). This CDR3 has 17 amino acids. Trimming took off 6 bases at V and 4 bases at J, with 27 bases between the two ends. CDR3 sequence (DNA): TGCAGTGCGCTAGGGGGAGGCAGTCCCAGACCGAGCTATGGCTACACCTTC. Translating it yields CSALGGGSPRPSYGYTF.

The chain is built from TRBV5-6 and TRBJ2-7, with D possibly TRBD1 on 6 matching bases. The V gene's germline CDR1 is SGHDT and CDR2 YYEEEE. This CDR3 contains 13 residues. Deletions cut 3 bases from V and 5 bases from J, with 12 bases between. CDR3 in DNA: TGTGCCAGCAGCTCCGACAGGTTACACGAGCAGTACTTC. Its protein is CASSSDRLHEQYF.

V gene TRBV7-2 combines with J gene TRBJ2-3; D is possibly TRBD1 (5 bases). The CDR3 spans 15 residues. Trimming shortened V by 5 bases and J by 0 bases, and 12 bases separated the two germline ends. Per the germline V gene, CDR1 is SGHTA and CDR2 is FQGNSA. The CDR3 region has the DNA TGTGCCAGCAGCAAAAGACAGAGTAGCACAGATACGCAGTATTTT. This translates into CASSKRQSSTDTQYF.

This chain uses TRBV4-2 with TRBJ2-1; 7 positions match TRBD2. Trimming at V came to 6 bases and at J to 4 bases, leaving 6 bases not matched to a gene. The CDR3 has 14 amino acids. In germline, CDR1 is LGHNA, CDR2 YNFKEQ. The CDR3 here is CASRVSGGYNEQFF. CDR3 coding DNA: TGTGCCAGCAGAGTTTCGGGGGGTTACAATGAGCAGTTCTTC.

The J gene is TRBJ2-7, the V gene TRBV28; D unclear. Trimming shortened V by 5 bases and J by 12 bases, and 17 bases separated the two germline ends. Germline loops: CDR1 MDHEN, CDR2 SYDVKM. This CDR3 has 12 residues. Here the CDR3 DNA reads TGTGCCAGCAGTCCACCCTATTCCCTGGGGTACTTC. Its translation is CASSPPYSLGYF.

This chain links TRBV5-6 with TRBJ2-7, with 7 bases fitting TRBD1. From germline, CDR1 is SGHDT and CDR2 YYEEEE. V was clipped by 4 bases and J by 5 bases; unmatched bases: 6. This CDR3 comprises 13 residues. The CDR3 loop is CASSLWTGHEQYF. The CDR3 region has the DNA TGTGCCAGCAGCCTTTGGACAGGCCACGAGCAGTACTTC.

This clonotype was observed a handful of times. The rearrangement joins TRBV27 to TRBJ2-5; no clear D gene. The CDR3 contains 14 residues. Germline lookup yields CDR1 MNHEY and CDR2 SMNVEV (reference sequence). V was cut by 2 bases and J by 1 base, with 8 bases left in between. In DNA, the CDR3 is TGTGCCAGCAGTTTAGACGGCCCCCAAGAGACCCAGTACTTC. Encoded protein: CASSLDGPQETQYF.

The chain joins TRBV7-9 to TRBJ1-1; D uncertain. The CDR3 covers 13 residues. V was shortened by 0 bases and J by 2 bases, with 4 bases between the two germline ends. Germline V lookup: CDR1 SEHNR, CDR2 FQNEAQ (reference sequence). CDR3 protein: CASSLAGNTEAFF. CDR3 nucleotide sequence: TGTGCCAGCAGCTTAGCGGGTAACACTGAAGCTTTCTTT.

The J gene is TRBJ2-1, the V gene TRBV5-4, with 9 bases lining up with TRBD2. Germline V lookup: CDR1 SGHNT, CDR2 YYREEE (reference sequence). CDR3 length: 16 residues. With 5 bases clipped from V and 7 bases from J, the junction kept 13 bases outside the gene matches. The CDR3 region has the DNA TGTGCCAGCAGTTCTCCGGGACTAGCAGCAAGTAATGAGCAGTTCTTC. Translation gives CASSSPGLAASNEQFF. Supplemented by reference TRBV5-4 and TRBJ2-1, the full variable domain reads ETGVTQSPTHLIKTRGQQVTLRCSSQSGHNTVSWYQQALGQGPQFIFQYYREEENGRGNFPPRFSGLQFPNYSSELNVNALELDDSALYLCASSSPGLAASNEQFFGPGTRLTVL.

V gene TRBV30 combines with J gene TRBJ1-3; maybe TRBD1 (6 bases). The CDR3 has 14 residues. Per germline, CDR1 GTSNPN and CDR2 SVGIG (reference sequence). V was clipped by 5 bases and J by 1 base, with 12 bases between them. This CDR3 reads CAWGGQPSGNTIYF. CDR3 nucleotide sequence: TGTGCCTGGGGAGGACAGCCATCTGGAAACACCATATATTTT.

V gene TRBV6-5 combines with J gene TRBJ2-5; the match to TRBD2 covers 13 bases. The CDR3 contains 16 residues. The germline CDR1 and CDR2 sequences are MNHEY and SVGAGI. V was pared by 2 bases and J by 5 bases, with 5 bases of the junction left unmatched. DNA for the CDR3: TGTGCCAGCAGTTACGGTCGGACTAGCGGGGGCGAGACCCAGTACTTC. This sequence encodes CASSYGRTSGGETQYF.

CDR3 in DNA: TGCAGTGCTTTCCGACTAGCGGGGAAAAACAATGAGCAGTTCTTC. This encodes CSAFRLAGKNNEQFF. This rearrangement joins TRBV20-1 to TRBJ2-1; 11 bases are a match to TRBD2. The CDR3 length is 15 residues. Looked up from germline, CDR1 is DFQATT and CDR2 is SNEGSKA (reference sequence). With 5 bases clipped from V and 5 bases from J, the junction kept 8 bases outside the gene matches.

The rearrangement joins TRBV10-3 to TRBJ1-3; no firm D call. The CDR3 sequence is 15 residues long. CDR1 is ENHRY and CDR2 is SYGVKD in the germline V gene. Trimming removed 11 bases at V and 2 bases at J, with 19 bases between. This CDR3 reads CAAMRDLVPGNTIYF. The CDR3 DNA is TGTGCCGCGATGAGGGATTTGGTACCTGGAAACACCATATATTTT.

The chain carries TRBV12-3 or TRBV12-4 and TRBJ1-5, with TRBD1 as a possible D gene (5 bases). The CDR3 sequence is 14 residues long. The germline V and J ends were trimmed by 3 bases and 7 bases, with 13 bases remaining between them. The CDR3 sequence: CASSFAGEAQPQHF. For the CDR3, the DNA is TGTGCCAGCAGTTTTGCGGGGGAGGCACAGCCCCAGCATTTT.

This clonotype occurred a few times. The chain is built from TRBV18 and TRBJ1-1, with D perhaps TRBD1 (5 bases). CDR3 length: 15 residues. Trimming stripped 3 bases from V and 1 base from J, with 12 bases between. Germline-derived CDR1 and CDR2 are KGHSH and LQKENI. The CDR3 DNA follows: TGTGCCAGCTCACCTCCCCAGGGAAGGAACACTGAAGCTTTCTTT. Translated: CASSPPQGRNTEAFF.

The chain recombines TRBV3-1 with TRBJ2-3; D not certain. Deletions cut 5 bases from V and 0 bases from J, with 12 bases between. Germline CDR1 is LGHDT and CDR2 is YNNKEL (reference sequence). The CDR3 contains 15 residues. CDR3 in DNA: TGTGCCAGCAGCGTCGTGGGCCGAAGCACAGATACGCAGTATTTT. Protein product: CASSVVGRSTDTQYF.

This chain uses TRBV6-5 with TRBJ1-4, with D tentatively TRBD1 (6 bases). The CDR3 spans 17 residues. Trimming stripped 1 base from V and 3 bases from J, with 15 bases between. Germline CDR1 is MNHEY and CDR2 is SVGAGI. The CDR3 nucleotides are TGTGCCAGCAGTTACTTTTCAGGGGCTGGGTCTAATGAAAAACTGTTTTTT. Its translation is CASSYFSGAGSNEKLFF.

The V gene is TRBV6-1, the J gene TRBJ1-5, with 10 bases that match TRBD1. Germline CDR1 MNHNS, CDR2 SASEGT. V gave up 7 bases and J gave up 4 bases; unmatched junction bases: 7. The CDR3 has 15 amino acids. DNA of the CDR3: TGTGCCAGCATGAGGACAGGGGGTACGAATCAGCCCCAGCATTTT. Translating it yields CASMRTGGTNQPQHF.

The rearrangement joins TRBV20-1 to TRBJ2-3, with 9 bases fitting TRBD2. Germline V gene sequence: CDR1 DFQATT, CDR2 SNEGSKA (reference sequence). CDR3 length equals 16 residues. V lost 3 bases to trimming and J lost 4 bases; unmatched junction nucleotides: 11. CDR3 sequence: CSARTFSGGLPDTQYF. CDR3 nucleotide sequence: TGCAGTGCTAGGACCTTTAGCGGGGGTTTGCCAGATACGCAGTATTTT.

The rearrangement joins TRBV18 to TRBJ1-6; D not certain. V lost 7 bases and J lost 11, with 9 bases in between. The CDR3 sequence is 11 residues long. The germline V gene encodes CDR1 KGHSH and CDR2 LQKENI. The CDR3: CASLFRAPLHF. The CDR3 nucleotides are TGTGCCAGCTTATTCCGAGCACCCCTCCACTTT.

This clonotype was seen a few times. The V gene is TRBV10-3, the J gene TRBJ2-7; D uncertain. The CDR3 covers 11 residues. V shed 6 bases and J shed 5 bases, with 8 bases lying between them. CDR1 and CDR2 from the germline V gene are ENHRY and SYGVKD. The CDR3 is CAISTENEQYF. The CDR3 bases are TGTGCCATCAGCACTGAGAACGAGCAGTACTTC.

This clonotype was observed once. J is TRBJ2-3 and V is TRBV5-1; tentatively, D is TRBD2 (5 bases). The germline CDR1 and CDR2 sequences are SGHRS and YFSETQ. Trimming removed 0 bases from V and 3 bases from J, with 8 bases in between. CDR3 size: 14 residues. CDR3 in DNA: TGCGCCAGCAGCTTGGTGCCGGGGACAGATACGCAGTATTTT. The encoded protein is CASSLVPGTDTQYF. Together with reference TRBV5-1 and TRBJ2-3, the CDR3 gives the full variable domain: KAGVTQTPRYLIKTRGQQVTLSCSPISGHRSVSWYQQTPGQGLQFLFEYFSETQRNKGNFPGRFSGRQFSNSRSEMNVSTLELGDSALYLCASSLVPGTDTQYFGPGTRLTVL.